Only a few counts were recorded for the clone carrying this TCR beta chain. Its antigen remains unidentified. Combining a sample-barcoded 5' primer with a J-beta primer mix, a second PCR ran for about 6 to 11 cycles. MiXCR, applied by TCRdb to the 5' RACE reads, yields one record per CDR3 protein. The sample records 650,000 to 700,000 distinct CDR3 sequences, 40% to 65% being singletons. Looked up from germline, CDR1 is SGHRS and CDR2 is YFSETQ. V was shortened by 4 bases and J by 9 bases, with 17 bases between the two germline ends. The CDR3 is 14 residues long. This sample stems from a study of blood T cells in healthy people across ages. Overall study results and limits: Because sorting was not performed, PBMCs prevented conclusive naive versus antigen-experienced comparison.

The chain is built from TRBV5-1 and TRBJ1-5, with a possible D match to TRBD1 (6 bases). Sequencing was done on a sample of blood. This TCR derives from a woman of 80 years or more in good health. The CDR3 spells CASSADQGIGPQHF. CDR3 bases: TGCGCCAGCAGCGCGGACCAGGGGATAGGGCCCCAGCATTTT.